Below, one T cell receptor beta chain is given with its context. Antigen: not known. 13 Jbeta primers and 60 Vbeta primers were used for the PCR. TCRdb keeps only in-frame clones here, not all; method: immunoSEQ multiplex PCR. The table has approximately 120,000 clones, more than 80% seen once. The CDR3 runs to 17 residues. Germline loops: CDR1 SGHRS, CDR2 YFSETQ. The V end lost 4 bases, the J end lost 2 bases, and 19 bases lay between the germline ends. This sample is part of a study of cytomegalovirus exposure and HLA in healthy donors. General study results and limits: The study reported that TCR beta sequences accurately predicted HLA-A and HLA-B alleles in most subjects. An observed cluster of highly shared sequence variants was recorded as a likely sequencing artifact. The dataset shows that most TCR sequences were rare, while some public TCRs occurred in many donors.

The chain has TRBV5-1 and TRBJ1-3; tentative D call: TRBD1 (6 bases). This receptor was obtained from a woman aged 25-40 years in good health and CMV-seropositive. Sample: PBMCs. As DNA, the CDR3 is TGCGCCAGCAGCCCTCTGGGGGCAGGGTCGACTGGAAACACCATATATTTT. Translation: CASSPLGAGSTGNTIYF.